Each of the 24 T cell receptor beta chains below was sequenced from the same sample in a study of blood T cell repertoires in COVID-19. Profiled with immunoSEQ multiplex PCR; TCRdb holds only in-frame clones, not every one. The table lists 270,000 or so clones, 80% to 90% of them singletons, with around 4.4% in the top ten. The material sequenced was peripheral blood. These receptors were collected from a middle-aged man with acute or convalescent COVID-19.

V gene TRBV7-6 combines with J gene TRBJ2-7; TRBD1 aligns across 7 bases. CDR1 and CDR2 from the germline V gene are SGHVS and FNYEAQ. The length of the CDR3 is 14 residues. The V and J ends lost 5 bases and 4 bases, in that order; junction bases with no gene match: 8. As DNA, the CDR3 is TGTGCCAGCAGCGTACTACAGGGGCCATACGAGCAGTACTTC. Amino acids: CASSVLQGPYEQYF. The full variable domain, rest sourced from reference TRBV7-6 and TRBJ2-7, is GAGVSQSPRYKVTKRGQDVALRCDPISGHVSLYWYRQALGQGPEFLTYFNYEAQQDKSGLPNDRFSAERPEGSISTLTIQRTEQRDSAMYRCASSVLQGPYEQYFGPGTRLTVT.

V usage is TRBV21-1 and J usage is TRBJ2-1; the listed D gene, TRBD1, was not tested against the DNA. TRBV21-1 is listed as a pseudogene. This CDR3 is built from 17 residues. CDR3 sequence: CASSKARGTGAPNEQFF. The CDR3 bases are TGTGCCAGCAGCAAAGCGCGGGGGACAGGGGCCCCCAATGAGCAGTTCTTC.

The J gene is TRBJ2-1, the V gene TRBV6-2 or TRBV6-3, with unresolved D. Germline V gene data show CDR1 as MNHEY and CDR2 as SVGEGT. There are 14 residues in the CDR3. V shed 2 bases and J shed 0 bases, with 5 bases lying between them. The CDR3 DNA reads TGTGCCAGCAGTTACGTTAGCTCCTACAATGAGCAGTTCTTC. This sequence encodes CASSYVSSYNEQFF.

The V gene is TRBV27, the J gene TRBJ1-2, with D possibly matching TRBD1 (6 bases). CDR1 is MNHEY and CDR2 is SMNVEV in the germline V gene (reference sequence). The V end lost 2 bases, the J end lost 6 bases, and 13 bases lay between the germline ends. This CDR3 has 14 residues. The CDR3 DNA reads as TGTGCCAGCAGTTTAATACAGGGAGAGGATGGCTACACCTTC. Its protein is CASSLIQGEDGYTF.

The chain joins TRBV5-1 to TRBJ1-3, with a weak D call TRBD1 (5 bases). Per germline, CDR1 SGHRS and CDR2 YFSETQ. This CDR3 contains 17 residues. The V and J ends lost 3 bases and 1 base respectively, with 17 bases between them. CDR3 residues: CASSSGGGYQSGNTIYF. CDR3 DNA: TGCGCCAGCAGCTCCGGCGGGGGATATCAGTCTGGAAACACCATATATTTT.

The chain carries TRBV7-9 and TRBJ1-1; no definite D call. The V gene lost 5 bases and the J gene lost 1 base, with 14 bases spanning the gap. The CDR3 is 15 amino acids. CDR1 is SEHNR, CDR2 FQNEAQ, per germline (reference sequence). In nucleotides, the CDR3 is TGTGCCAGCAGCCTCAGTAGCCTCCGGAACACTGAAGCTTTCTTT. Its translation is CASSLSSLRNTEAFF.

The chain is built from TRBV7-9 and TRBJ1-1; possibly TRBD1 for D (6 bases). The CDR3 runs 14 residues. The V end was cut by 1 base, the J end by 4 bases, with 10 bases between. CDR1 SEHNR and CDR2 FQNEAQ come from the germline V gene (reference sequence). The CDR3 reads CASSLEWTATEAFF. The CDR3 coding sequence is TGTGCCAGCAGCTTAGAGTGGACAGCCACTGAAGCTTTCTTT.

The V and J genes are TRBV2 and TRBJ1-1; no clear D. The CDR3 covers 14 residues. V lost 6 bases and J lost 5, with 16 bases in between. Germline V gives CDR1 SNHLY, CDR2 FYNNEI. For the CDR3, the DNA is TGTGCCAGCAGCACTTTTGAGGGAAGGACTGAAGCTTTCTTT. Its translation: CASSTFEGRTEAFF.

The chain is built from TRBV12-5 and TRBJ1-1; tentative D call: TRBD1 (5 bases). The V end lost 4 bases, the J end lost 4 bases, and 22 bases lay between the germline ends. This CDR3 comprises 17 residues. Germline V gives CDR1 LGHNT, CDR2 FRNRAP. The CDR3 sequence is CASGSPLEGPFRTEAFF. The CDR3 bases are TGTGCTAGTGGTTCACCCTTGGAGGGGCCTTTCCGCACTGAAGCTTTCTTT.

V is TRBV5-5 and J is TRBJ2-7; D call uncertain. Germline assignment: CDR1 SGHKS and CDR2 YYEKEE (reference sequence). Trimming cost V 6 bases and J 2 bases, with 12 bases left between them. The CDR3 is made up of 13 amino acids. The CDR3 sequence is CASIPGGPYEQYF. CDR3 bases: TGTGCCAGCATTCCTGGCGGCCCCTACGAGCAGTACTTC.

V is TRBV2 and J is TRBJ1-4, with D possibly matching TRBD1 (5 bases). The CDR3 runs 12 residues. V lost 8 bases and J lost 8, with 12 bases in between. CDR1 SNHLY and CDR2 FYNNEI come from the germline V gene. The CDR3 DNA sequence: TGTGCCAGCCGAGCAGGGAACGAAAAACTGTTTTTT. It yields the protein CASRAGNEKLFF.

The chain links TRBV11-2 to TRBJ1-1; TRBD1 might be the D (5 bases). Trimming pared 8 bases from V and 4 bases from J, leaving 17 bases between. Germline V gives CDR1 SGHAT, CDR2 FQNNGV. The CDR3 is made up of 14 amino acids. The CDR3 reads CASHTERGGTEAFF. The CDR3 nucleotides are TGTGCCAGCCATACCGAGCGGGGGGGCACTGAAGCTTTCTTT. Using reference TRBV11-2 and TRBJ1-1 for the parts outside the CDR3, the full variable domain is EAGVAQSPRYKIIEKRQSVAFWCNPISGHATLYWYQQILGQGPKLLIQFQNNGVVDDSQLPKDRFSAERLKGVDSTLKIQPAKLEDSAVYLCASHTERGGTEAFFGQGTRLTVV.

V is TRBV18 and J is TRBJ1-5; no definite D call. Deletions cut 6 bases from V and 0 bases from J, with 12 bases between. Germline V gene data show CDR1 as KGHSH and CDR2 as LQKENI. The CDR3 runs to 15 residues. This chain's CDR3 is CASSPSRGSNQPQHF. CDR3 nucleotides: TGTGCCAGCTCCCCTTCTCGAGGTAGCAATCAGCCCCAGCATTTT.

The chain links TRBV10-3 to TRBJ2-7; perhaps TRBD2 as D (7 bases). Looked up from germline, CDR1 is ENHRY and CDR2 is SYGVKD. The CDR3 extends over 17 amino acids. The V end lost 0 bases, the J end lost 2 bases, and 17 bases lay between the germline ends. The CDR3 region is CAISESLQAGATYEQYF. As DNA, the CDR3 is TGTGCCATCAGTGAGTCGTTGCAGGCGGGGGCCACCTACGAGCAGTACTTC.

The V and J genes are TRBV5-5 and TRBJ1-5; 7 bases match TRBD1. CDR1 is SGHKS and CDR2 is YYEKEE in the germline V gene (reference sequence). Trimming at V came to 0 bases and at J to 4 bases, leaving 4 bases not matched to a gene. CDR3 length equals 15 residues. The CDR3 bases are TGTGCCAGCAGCTTGGGACAGGGACCTAATCAGCCCCAGCATTTT. Its protein is CASSLGQGPNQPQHF.

The chain carries TRBV5-1 and TRBJ2-3, with D perhaps matching TRBD1 (5 bases). Per germline, CDR1 SGHRS and CDR2 YFSETQ. V lost 0 bases and J 5 bases, leaving 10 bases between the germline ends. This CDR3 region has 14 residues. Here the CDR3 DNA reads TGCGCCAGCAGCTTGGCCAGGGTGGTAGATACGCAGTATTTT. Residues: CASSLARVVDTQYF.

The chain combines TRBV2 with TRBJ1-2, with D unclear. Trimming stripped 3 bases from V and 4 bases from J, with 9 bases between. CDR1 is SNHLY, CDR2 FYNNEI, per germline. This CDR3 has 13 residues. CDR3 protein: CASSEVSGYGYTF. CDR3 bases: TGTGCCAGCAGTGAGGTTTCGGGCTATGGCTACACCTTC. The full variable domain, in which reference TRBV2 and TRBJ1-2 provide the parts outside the CDR3, is EPEVTQTPSHQVTQMGQEVILRCVPISNHLYFYWYRQILGQKVEFLVSFYNNEISEKSEIFDDQFSVERPDGSNFTLKIRSTKLEDSAMYFCASSEVSGYGYTFGSGTRLTVV.

V usage is TRBV6-4 and J usage is TRBJ1-5, with D possibly TRBD1 on 6 matching bases. CDR1 is MRHNA, CDR2 SNTAGT, per germline. This CDR3 is built from 16 residues. V was trimmed by 10 bases and J by 2 bases, leaving 21 bases between them. CDR3 residues: CATPPRQAFGNQPQHF. The CDR3 DNA reads TGTGCCACCCCTCCGAGACAGGCTTTTGGCAATCAGCCCCAGCATTTT.

V is TRBV7-9 and J is TRBJ2-3; 8 nucleotides align to TRBD2. V lost 3 bases, J lost 4 bases, and 6 bases stayed unmatched. The CDR3 contains 15 residues. Germline V gives CDR1 SEHNR, CDR2 FQNEAQ (reference sequence). CDR3 DNA: TGTGCCAGCAGCTTTTCAGCGGGGGCCTCAGATACGCAGTATTTT. It specifies CASSFSAGASDTQYF.

This clone was picked up one time. This chain joins TRBV11-2 and TRBJ2-3; D possibly corresponds to TRBD2 (6 bases). V gave up 5 bases and J gave up 4 bases, with 16 bases separating them. Germline CDR1 SGHAT, CDR2 FQNNGV. CDR3 length: 15 amino acids. CDR3 region: CASSPMGLLADTQYF. The CDR3 DNA reads TGTGCCAGCAGCCCAATGGGACTGCTTGCAGATACGCAGTATTTT.

The V and J genes are TRBV10-3 and TRBJ2-1; TRBD2 matches at 13 bases. The CDR3 consists of 17 residues. The junction had 6 bases not matched to a gene; V was cut back by 4 bases and J by 3 bases. In germline, CDR1 is ENHRY, CDR2 SYGVKD. CDR3: CAISGLAGGNYYNEQFF. The DNA of the CDR3 is TGTGCCATCAGTGGACTAGCGGGGGGTAACTACTACAATGAGCAGTTCTTC.

This clone has a single count. This chain links TRBV10-3 with TRBJ2-1; TRBD2 matches at 12 bases. Unmatched junction bases numbered 6, after V lost 10 bases and J lost 5 bases. Germline values: CDR1 ENHRY, CDR2 SYGVKD. The CDR3 spans 14 residues. The CDR3 region is CATKGLAGDNEQFF. CDR3 in DNA: TGTGCCACCAAGGGACTAGCGGGCGACAATGAGCAGTTCTTC.

The chain links TRBV6-5 to TRBJ1-4, with D maybe TRBD1 (5 bases). V lost 6 bases, J lost 8 bases, and 13 bases lay in between. This CDR3 is built from 13 residues. Germline-derived CDR1 and CDR2 are MNHEY and SVGAGI. The CDR3 nucleotides read TGTGCCAGCAGGCCGGGACTTCTAGAAAAACTGTTTTTT. Protein product: CASRPGLLEKLFF.

The chain links TRBV24-1 to TRBJ1-1, with 7 nucleotides matching TRBD1. This CDR3 has 19 residues. Germline trimming cut 0 bases from V and 2 bases from J; bases unmatched to any gene: 14. Germline V CDR1 and CDR2: KGHDR, SFDVKD. In nucleotides, the CDR3 is TGTGCCACCAGTGATTTGTTTTATCGTCGGGACAGTAGAAACACTGAAGCTTTCTTT. Its translation: CATSDLFYRRDSRNTEAFF.